The present entry profiles one TCR beta chain with its context. Methods used by the authors: By means of reference gene primer amplification, nucleated cell counts were estimated. Method: immunoSEQ multiplex PCR; TCRdb's copy keeps in-frame clones and lacks some. D and trimming were read from the DNA, whereas the V and J calls and clone size are those reported in that table. The table shows around 210,000 clones, with almost 85% occurring only once. CDR1 is SGDLS, CDR2 YYNGEE, per germline. The CDR3 spans 16 residues. With V trimmed by 3 bases and J by 5 bases, 8 bases remained unmatched. The source of the sample is a study of blood T cell repertoires in COVID-19. Seattle cases were enrolled at active infection and followed longitudinally.

V is TRBV9 and J is TRBJ1-4, with 9 nucleotides matching TRBD1. The source is a man in his fifties or sixties with COVID-19, enrolled during active disease. What was sequenced was peripheral blood. Here the CDR3 DNA reads TGTGCCAGCAGCGGTGGGGCGACAGGGGGAAATGAAAAACTGTTTTTT. Its translation: CASSGGATGGNEKLFF.